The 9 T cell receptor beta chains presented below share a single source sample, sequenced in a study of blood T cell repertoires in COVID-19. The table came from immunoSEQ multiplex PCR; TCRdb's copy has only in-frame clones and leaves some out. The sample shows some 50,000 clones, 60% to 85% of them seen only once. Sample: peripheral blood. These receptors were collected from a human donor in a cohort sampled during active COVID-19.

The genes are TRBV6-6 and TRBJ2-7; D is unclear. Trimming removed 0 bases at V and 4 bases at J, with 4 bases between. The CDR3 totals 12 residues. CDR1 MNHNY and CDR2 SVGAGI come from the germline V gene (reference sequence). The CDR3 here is CASSYSPYEQYF. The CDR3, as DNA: TGTGCCAGCAGTTACTCTCCTTACGAGCAGTACTTC.

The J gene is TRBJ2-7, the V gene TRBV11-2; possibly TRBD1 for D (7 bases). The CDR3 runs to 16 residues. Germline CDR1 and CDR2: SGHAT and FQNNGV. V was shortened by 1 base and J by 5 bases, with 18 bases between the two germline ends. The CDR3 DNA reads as TGTGCCAGCAGCTTAGGCCCGTCCAGGGGGGTCCACGAGCAGTACTTC. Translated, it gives CASSLGPSRGVHEQYF.

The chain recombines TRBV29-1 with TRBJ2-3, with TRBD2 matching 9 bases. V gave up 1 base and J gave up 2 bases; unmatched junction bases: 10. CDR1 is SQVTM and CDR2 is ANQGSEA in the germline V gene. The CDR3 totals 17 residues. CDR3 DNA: TGCAGCGTTGAAGGGATTCTGAGCGGGAGGATCACAGATACGCAGTATTTT. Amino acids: CSVEGILSGRITDTQYF.

The CDR3 protein is CASSDWQYNSPLHF. In DNA, the CDR3 is TGTGCCAGCAGTGATTGGCAGTATAATTCACCCCTCCACTTT. This chain joins TRBV6-1 and TRBJ1-6; D unresolved. V was clipped by 3 bases and J by 4 bases, with 7 bases between them. CDR1 is MNHNS and CDR2 is SASEGT in the germline V gene. The CDR3 runs 14 residues.

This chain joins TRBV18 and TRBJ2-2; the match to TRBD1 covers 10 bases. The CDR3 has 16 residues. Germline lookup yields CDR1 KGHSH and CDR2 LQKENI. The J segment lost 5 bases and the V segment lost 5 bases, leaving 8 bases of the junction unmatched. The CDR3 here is CASSSPGQGRTGELFF. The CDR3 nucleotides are TGTGCCAGCTCATCCCCGGGACAGGGGAGAACCGGGGAGCTGTTTTTT.

The CDR3: CASSPTGGSGANVLTF. The DNA for the CDR3 is TGTGCCAGCTCACCGACAGGGGGCTCTGGGGCCAACGTCCTGACTTTC. The V gene is TRBV18, the J gene TRBJ2-6; 9 nucleotides line up with TRBD1. CDR1 and CDR2 (germline): KGHSH, LQKENI. V shed 3 bases, J shed 0 bases, and the junction held 0 bases outside the gene matches. This CDR3 is built from 16 residues.

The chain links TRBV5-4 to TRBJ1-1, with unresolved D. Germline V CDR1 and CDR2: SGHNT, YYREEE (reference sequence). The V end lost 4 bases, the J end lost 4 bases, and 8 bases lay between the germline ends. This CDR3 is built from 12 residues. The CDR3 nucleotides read TGTGCCAGCAGCGGTCTGAGCACTGAAGCTTTCTTT. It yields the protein CASSGLSTEAFF.

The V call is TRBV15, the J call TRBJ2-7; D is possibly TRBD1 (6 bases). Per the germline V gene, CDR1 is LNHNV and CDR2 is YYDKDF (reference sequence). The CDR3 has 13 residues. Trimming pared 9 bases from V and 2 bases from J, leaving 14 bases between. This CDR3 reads CATKDSATYEQYF. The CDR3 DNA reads TGTGCCACGAAGGACAGCGCGACCTACGAGCAGTACTTC.

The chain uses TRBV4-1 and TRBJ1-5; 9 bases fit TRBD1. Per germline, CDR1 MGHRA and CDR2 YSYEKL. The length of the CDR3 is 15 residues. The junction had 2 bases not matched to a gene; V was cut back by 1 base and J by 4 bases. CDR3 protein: CASSQGGQGNQPQHF. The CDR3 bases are TGCGCCAGCAGCCAAGGGGGACAGGGTAATCAGCCCCAGCATTTT.